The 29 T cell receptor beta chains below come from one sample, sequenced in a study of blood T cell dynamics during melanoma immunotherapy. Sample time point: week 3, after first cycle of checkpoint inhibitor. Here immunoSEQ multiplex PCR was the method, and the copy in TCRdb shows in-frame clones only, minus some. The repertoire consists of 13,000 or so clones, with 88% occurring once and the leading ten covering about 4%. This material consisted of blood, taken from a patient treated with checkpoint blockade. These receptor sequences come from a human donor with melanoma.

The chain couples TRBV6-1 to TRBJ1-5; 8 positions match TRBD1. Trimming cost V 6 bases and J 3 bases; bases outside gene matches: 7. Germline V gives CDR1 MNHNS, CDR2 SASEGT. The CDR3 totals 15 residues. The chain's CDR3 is CASSATGEFNQPQHF. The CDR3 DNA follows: TGTGCCAGCAGCGCGACAGGGGAATTCAATCAGCCCCAGCATTTT.

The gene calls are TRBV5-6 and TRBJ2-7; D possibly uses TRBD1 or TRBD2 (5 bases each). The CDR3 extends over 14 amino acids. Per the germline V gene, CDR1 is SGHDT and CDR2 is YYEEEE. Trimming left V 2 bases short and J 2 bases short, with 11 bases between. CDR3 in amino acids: CASSFSGTTYEQYF. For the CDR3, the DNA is TGTGCCAGCAGCTTCTCCGGGACCACCTACGAGCAGTACTTC.

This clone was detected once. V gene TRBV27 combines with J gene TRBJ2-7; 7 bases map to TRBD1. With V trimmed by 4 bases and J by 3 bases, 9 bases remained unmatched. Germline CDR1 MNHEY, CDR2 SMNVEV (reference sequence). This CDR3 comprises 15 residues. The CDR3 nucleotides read TGTGCCAGCAGTTCCCTCTCCGGGACAGTCTACGAGCAGTACTTC. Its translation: CASSSLSGTVYEQYF.

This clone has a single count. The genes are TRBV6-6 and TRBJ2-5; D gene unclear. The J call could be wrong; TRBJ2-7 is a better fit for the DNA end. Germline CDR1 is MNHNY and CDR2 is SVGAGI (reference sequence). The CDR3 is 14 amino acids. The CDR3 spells CASSYGQFAYEQYF. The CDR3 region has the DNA TGTGCCAGCAGTTATGGGCAGTTTGCCTACGAGCAGTACTTC.

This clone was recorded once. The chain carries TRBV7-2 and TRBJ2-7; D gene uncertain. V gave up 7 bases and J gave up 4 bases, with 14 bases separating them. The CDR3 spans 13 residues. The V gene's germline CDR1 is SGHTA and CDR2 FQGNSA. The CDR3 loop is CASTIPTWYEQYF. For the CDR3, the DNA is TGTGCCAGCACCATACCAACCTGGTACGAGCAGTACTTC.

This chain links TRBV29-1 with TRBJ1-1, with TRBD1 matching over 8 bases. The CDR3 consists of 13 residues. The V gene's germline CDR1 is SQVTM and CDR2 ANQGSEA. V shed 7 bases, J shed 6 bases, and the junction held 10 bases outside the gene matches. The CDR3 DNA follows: TGCAGCGGGGAACAGGGGGACCGTTCTGAAGCTTTCTTT. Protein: CSGEQGDRSEAFF.

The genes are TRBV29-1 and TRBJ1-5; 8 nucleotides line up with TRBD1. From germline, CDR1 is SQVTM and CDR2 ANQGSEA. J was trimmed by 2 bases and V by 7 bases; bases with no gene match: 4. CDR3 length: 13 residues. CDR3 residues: CSASTGGNQPQHF. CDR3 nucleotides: TGCAGCGCCTCGACAGGGGGCAATCAGCCCCAGCATTTT.

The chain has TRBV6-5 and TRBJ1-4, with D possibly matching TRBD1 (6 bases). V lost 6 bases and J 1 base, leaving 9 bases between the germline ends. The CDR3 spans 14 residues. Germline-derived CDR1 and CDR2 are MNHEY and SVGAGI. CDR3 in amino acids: CASSRTETNEKLFF. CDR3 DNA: TGTGCCAGCAGCCGGACAGAAACTAATGAAAAACTGTTTTTT.

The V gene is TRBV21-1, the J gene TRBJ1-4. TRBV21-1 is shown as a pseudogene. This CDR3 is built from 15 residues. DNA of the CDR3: TGTGCCAGCAACATTCCGGGACTGGGGCATGAAAAACTGTTTTTT. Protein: CASNIPGLGHEKLFF.

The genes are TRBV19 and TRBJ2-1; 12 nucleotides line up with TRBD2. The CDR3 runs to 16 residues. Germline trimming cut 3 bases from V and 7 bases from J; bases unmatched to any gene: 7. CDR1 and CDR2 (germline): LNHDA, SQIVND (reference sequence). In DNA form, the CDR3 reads TGTGCCAGTAGTATTCAACTAGCGGGAGGCCGGAATGAGCAGTTCTTC. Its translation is CASSIQLAGGRNEQFF.

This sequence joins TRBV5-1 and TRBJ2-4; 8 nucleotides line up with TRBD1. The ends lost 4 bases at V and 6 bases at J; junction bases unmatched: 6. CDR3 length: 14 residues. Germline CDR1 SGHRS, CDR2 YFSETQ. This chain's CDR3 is CASSPGDRRNIQYF. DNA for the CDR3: TGCGCCAGCAGCCCAGGGGACAGGAGAAACATTCAGTACTTC.

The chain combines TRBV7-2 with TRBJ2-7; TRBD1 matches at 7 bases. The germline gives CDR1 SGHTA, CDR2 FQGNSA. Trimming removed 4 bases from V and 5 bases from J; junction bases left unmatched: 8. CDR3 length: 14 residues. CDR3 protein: CASSSRQGSNEQYF. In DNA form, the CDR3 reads TGTGCCAGCAGCTCAAGACAGGGATCGAACGAGCAGTACTTC. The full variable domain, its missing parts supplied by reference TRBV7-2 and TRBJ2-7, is GAGVSQSPSNKVTEKGKDVELRCDPISGHTALYWYRQSLGQGLEFLIYFQGNSAPDKSGLPSDRFSAERTGGSVSTLTIQRTQQEDSAVYLCASSSRQGSNEQYFGPGTRLTVT.

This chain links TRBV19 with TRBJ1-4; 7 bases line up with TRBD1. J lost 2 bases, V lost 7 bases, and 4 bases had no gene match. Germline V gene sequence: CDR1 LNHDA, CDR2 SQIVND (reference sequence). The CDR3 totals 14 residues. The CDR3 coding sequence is TGTGCCAGTACCAGGGGGGGGACTAATGAAAAACTGTTTTTT. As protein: CASTRGGTNEKLFF.

CDR3 residues: CASNTPGRPYEQYF. The CDR3 coding sequence is TGTGCCAGCAACACCCCGGGACGGCCCTACGAGCAGTACTTC. The chain joins TRBV27 to TRBJ2-7; D could derive from TRBD1 or TRBD2 (5 bases each). CDR1 is MNHEY, CDR2 SMNVEV, per germline (reference sequence). The germline V and J ends were trimmed by 7 bases and 2 bases, with 15 bases remaining between them. The CDR3 spans 14 residues.

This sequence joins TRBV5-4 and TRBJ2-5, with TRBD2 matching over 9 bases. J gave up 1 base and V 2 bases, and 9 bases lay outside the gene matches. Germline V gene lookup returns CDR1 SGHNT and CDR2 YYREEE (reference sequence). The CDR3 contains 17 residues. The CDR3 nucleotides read TGTGCCAGCAGCTTCGGGGGACAGCGGGGGGCCCAAGAGACCCAGTACTTC. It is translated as CASSFGGQRGAQETQYF.

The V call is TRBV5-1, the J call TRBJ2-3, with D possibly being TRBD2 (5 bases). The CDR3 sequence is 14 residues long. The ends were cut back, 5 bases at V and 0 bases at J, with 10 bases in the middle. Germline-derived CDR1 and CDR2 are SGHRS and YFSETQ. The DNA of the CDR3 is TGCGCCAGCAGACCGGGGATAAGCACAGATACGCAGTATTTT. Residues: CASRPGISTDTQYF.

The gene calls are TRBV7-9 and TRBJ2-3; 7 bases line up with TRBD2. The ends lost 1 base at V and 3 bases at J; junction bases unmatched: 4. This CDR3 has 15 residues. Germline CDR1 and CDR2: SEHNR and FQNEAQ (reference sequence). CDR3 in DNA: TGTGCCAGCAGCTTAGGCCTAGCGGAGACAGATACGCAGTATTTT. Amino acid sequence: CASSLGLAETDTQYF. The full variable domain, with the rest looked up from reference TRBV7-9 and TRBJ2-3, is DTGVSQNPRHKITKRGQNVTFRCDPISEHNRLYWYRQTLGQGPEFLTYFQNEAQLEKSRLLSDRFSAERPKGSFSTLEIQRTEQGDSAMYLCASSLGLAETDTQYFGPGTRLTVL.

In DNA, the CDR3 is TGTGCCAGCAGCTCAAGGGACAGGGGGGGAGAGACCCAGTACTTC. It translates to CASSSRDRGGETQYF. V usage is TRBV7-7 and J usage is TRBJ2-5, with 11 bases lining up with TRBD1. After removal of 4 bases from V and 4 bases from J, the junction contained 5 bases not matched to a gene. The germline V gene encodes CDR1 SSHAT and CDR2 FNYEAQ (reference sequence). This CDR3 region has 15 residues.

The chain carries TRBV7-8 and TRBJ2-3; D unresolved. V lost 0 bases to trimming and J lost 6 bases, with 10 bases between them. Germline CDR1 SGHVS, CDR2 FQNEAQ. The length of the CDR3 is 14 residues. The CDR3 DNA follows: TGTGCCAGCAGCTTAGCTAGGCAGACGGATACGCAGTATTTT. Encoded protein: CASSLARQTDTQYF. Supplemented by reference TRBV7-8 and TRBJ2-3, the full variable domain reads GAGVSQSPRYKVAKRGQDVALRCDPISGHVSLFWYQQALGQGPEFLTYFQNEAQLDKSGLPSDRFFAERPEGSVSTLKIQRTQQEDSAVYLCASSLARQTDTQYFGPGTRLTVL.

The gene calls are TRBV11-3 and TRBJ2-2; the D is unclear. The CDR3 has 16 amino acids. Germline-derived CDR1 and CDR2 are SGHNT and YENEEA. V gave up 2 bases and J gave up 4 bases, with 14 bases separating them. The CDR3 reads CASSLNMGFGTGELFF. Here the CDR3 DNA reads TGTGCCAGCAGCTTAAATATGGGGTTCGGCACCGGGGAGCTGTTTTTT.

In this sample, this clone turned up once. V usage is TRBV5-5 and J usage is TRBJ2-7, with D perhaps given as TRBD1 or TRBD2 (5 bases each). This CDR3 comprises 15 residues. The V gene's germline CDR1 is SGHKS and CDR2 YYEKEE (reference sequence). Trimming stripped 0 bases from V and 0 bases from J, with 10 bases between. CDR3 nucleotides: TGTGCCAGCAGCTTGGTGGGGGTCCCCTCCTACGAGCAGTACTTC. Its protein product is CASSLVGVPSYEQYF.

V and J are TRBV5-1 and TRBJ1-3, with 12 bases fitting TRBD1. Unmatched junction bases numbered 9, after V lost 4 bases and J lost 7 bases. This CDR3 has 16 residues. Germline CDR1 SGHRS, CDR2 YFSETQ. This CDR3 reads CASSRAGQGARNTIYF. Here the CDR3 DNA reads TGCGCCAGCAGCCGGGCGGGACAGGGGGCTCGGAACACCATATATTTT.

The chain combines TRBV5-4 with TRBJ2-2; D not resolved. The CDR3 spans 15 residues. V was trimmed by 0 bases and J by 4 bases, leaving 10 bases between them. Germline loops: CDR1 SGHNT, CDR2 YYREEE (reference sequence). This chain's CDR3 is CASSLAAVITGELFF. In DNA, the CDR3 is TGTGCCAGCAGCTTGGCGGCAGTGATCACCGGGGAGCTGTTTTTT.

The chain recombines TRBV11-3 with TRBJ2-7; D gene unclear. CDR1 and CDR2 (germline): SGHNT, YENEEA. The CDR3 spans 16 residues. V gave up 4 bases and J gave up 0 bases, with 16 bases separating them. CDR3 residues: CASSSEPSSSSYEQYF. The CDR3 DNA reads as TGTGCCAGCAGCTCAGAACCATCTTCGAGCTCCTACGAGCAGTACTTC.

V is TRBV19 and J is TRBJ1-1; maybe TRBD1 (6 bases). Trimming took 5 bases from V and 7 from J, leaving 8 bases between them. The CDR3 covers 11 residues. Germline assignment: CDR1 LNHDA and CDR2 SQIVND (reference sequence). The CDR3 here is CASSVTGEAFF. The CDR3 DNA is TGTGCCAGTAGTGTGACAGGTGAAGCTTTCTTT.

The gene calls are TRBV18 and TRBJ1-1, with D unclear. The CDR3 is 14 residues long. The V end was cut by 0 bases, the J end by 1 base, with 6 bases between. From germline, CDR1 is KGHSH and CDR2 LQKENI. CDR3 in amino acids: CASSPPSGNTEAFF. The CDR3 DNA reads TGTGCCAGCTCACCACCTTCAGGGAACACTGAAGCTTTCTTT. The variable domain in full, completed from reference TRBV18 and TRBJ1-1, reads NAGVMQNPRHLVRRRGQEARLRCSPMKGHSHVYWYRQLPEEGLKFMVYLQKENIIDESGMPKERFSAEFPKEGPSILRIQQVVRGDSAAYFCASSPPSGNTEAFFGQGTRLTVV.

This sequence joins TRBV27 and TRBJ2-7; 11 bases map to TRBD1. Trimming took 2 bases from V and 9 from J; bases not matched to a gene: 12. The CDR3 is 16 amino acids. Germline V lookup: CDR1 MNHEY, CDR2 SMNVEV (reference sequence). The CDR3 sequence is CASSLVGDRGSRGQYF. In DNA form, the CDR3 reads TGTGCCAGCAGTTTAGTGGGGGACAGGGGGTCGAGGGGGCAGTACTTC.

CDR3 protein: CASSPTGGGEQYF. CDR3 DNA: TGTGCCAGCTCACCCACAGGGGGCGGCGAGCAGTACTTC. The chain carries TRBV18 and TRBJ2-7; TRBD1 agrees at 9 bases. Germline V gene lookup returns CDR1 KGHSH and CDR2 LQKENI. The CDR3 contains 13 residues. V trimming: 3 bases; J trimming: 6 bases; junction bases outside the gene matches: 3.

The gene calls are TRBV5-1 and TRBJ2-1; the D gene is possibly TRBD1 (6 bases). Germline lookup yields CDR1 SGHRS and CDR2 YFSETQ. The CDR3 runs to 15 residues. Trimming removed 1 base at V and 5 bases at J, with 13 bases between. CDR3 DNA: TGCGCCAGCAGCTTGTGGTTAGGACAGAACAATGAGCAGTTCTTC. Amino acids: CASSLWLGQNNEQFF.